The rows below give T cell receptor beta chains drawn from one sample of a study of T cell responses to AZD1222 COVID-19 vaccine. The data were produced by immunoSEQ multiplex PCR, yet TCRdb's version contains in-frame clones alone and is incomplete. Altogether around 180,000 clones are present, around nine tenths being singletons, with the ten largest covering around 2.9%. This specimen consisted of peripheral blood, obtained on day 0 of AZD1222 vaccination. These receptors were taken from an adult in good health. The CDR3 runs from the conserved cysteine through the conserved F or W. The D gene is left open where the match is weak. Size tells how often a clone was seen (once, few, many) or the class of an expanded clone, and some rows leave it out.

v_gene,len,abundance,j_gene,d_gene,CDR3aa,CDR3nt
TRBV9,12,.,TRBJ2-1,.,CASSQNSNEQFF,TGTGCCAGCAGCCAGAATTCCAATGAGCAGTTCTTC
TRBV6-5,11,.,TRBJ2-7,TRBD2,CASMGGYEQYF,TGTGCCAGCATGGGAGGGTACGAGCAGTACTTC
TRBV11-2,16,.,TRBJ2-7,TRBD1,CASSYPGQGEVDEQYF,TGTGCCAGCAGCTACCCCGGACAGGGGGAAGTCGACGAGCAGTACTTC
TRBV4-3,16,.,TRBJ2-4,.,CASSQDFGTPKNIQYF,TGCGCCAGCAGCCAAGACTTCGGGACTCCCAAAAACATTCAGTACTTC
TRBV4-1,15,.,TRBJ2-4,.,CASSQESGVGDIQYF,TGCGCCAGCAGCCAAGAGTCCGGCGTTGGAGACATTCAGTACTTC
TRBV15,16,few,TRBJ1-1,.,CATSSGGVGGNTEAFF,TGTGCCACCAGCAGTGGTGGGGTGGGGGGAAACACTGAAGCTTTCTTT
TRBV5-1,14,.,TRBJ2-1,.,CASSPESSYNEQFF,TGCGCCAGCAGCCCGGAATCCTCCTACAATGAGCAGTTCTTC
TRBV30,14,.,TRBJ2-3,TRBD1,CAWRQGFGTDTQYF,TGTGCCTGGAGACAGGGGTTCGGCACAGATACGCAGTATTTT
TRBV7-2,14,.,TRBJ2-5,.,CASSLGASALTQYF,TGTGCCAGCAGCTTAGGAGCTAGCGCACTAACCCAGTACTTC
TRBV5-4,16,.,TRBJ1-2,TRBD1,CASSLGGQGSSVRYTF,TGTGCCAGCAGCTTGGGTGGACAGGGGTCGTCGGTTCGCTACACCTTC
TRBV3-1/TRBV3-2,15,.,TRBJ1-2,.,CASSQESLTNYGYTF,TGTGCCAGCAGCCAAGAGTCCCTCACTAACTATGGCTACACCTTC
TRBV9,14,.,TRBJ2-7,.,CASSRHAGTYEQYF,TGTGCCAGCAGCAGGCATGCGGGGACCTACGAGCAGTACTTC
TRBV27,14,.,TRBJ2-7,.,CASSLSTASYEQYF,TGTGCCAGCAGTTTATCCACAGCCTCCTACGAGCAGTACTTC
TRBV19,18,.,TRBJ2-1,TRBD2,CASSIQGLAGARYNEQFF,TGTGCCAGTAGTATCCAGGGGCTAGCGGGGGCCCGTTACAATGAGCAGTTCTTC
TRBV25-1,14,.,TRBJ1-2,TRBD1,CASSRDSPNYGYTF,TGTGCCAGCAGCAGGGACAGCCCTAACTATGGCTACACCTTC
TRBV18,14,.,TRBJ2-3,.,CASSLRELTDTQYF,TGTGCCAGCTCACTTAGGGAGCTCACAGATACGCAGTATTTT
TRBV5-1,11,.,TRBJ2-5,.,CASSLQETQYF,TGCGCCAGCAGCCTCCAAGAGACCCAGTACTTC
TRBV4-1,12,.,TRBJ1-2,.,CASSQDLYGYTF,TGCGCCAGCAGCCAAGACTTGTATGGCTACACCTTC
TRBV19,15,.,TRBJ1-5,.,CASHSGGSSNQPQHF,TGTGCCAGCCACAGTGGCGGGTCAAGCAATCAGCCCCAGCATTTT
TRBV2,14,.,TRBJ1-5,.,CASSPGDSNQPQHF,TGTGCCAGCAGCCCAGGCGATAGCAATCAGCCCCAGCATTTT
TRBV6-5,14,.,TRBJ1-1,.,CASSYSTGNTEAFF,TGTGCCAGCAGTTACTCGACAGGGAACACTGAAGCTTTCTTT
TRBV7-8,14,.,TRBJ1-2,TRBD1,CASSLATGLDGYTF,TGTGCCAGCAGCTTAGCGACAGGGCTCGATGGCTACACCTTC
TRBV11-2,11,.,TRBJ1-1,.,CASSLETEAFF,TGTGCCAGCAGCTTAGAGACTGAAGCTTTCTTT
TRBV27,12,once,TRBJ1-3,.,CASSPGGTTIYF,TGTGCCAGCAGCCCTGGCGGGACCACCATATATTTT
TRBV19,14,.,TRBJ2-1,TRBD1,CASSSGTGVVEQFF,TGTGCCAGTAGTTCCGGGACAGGGGTTGTTGAGCAGTTCTTC
TRBV6-1,16,.,TRBJ2-2,TRBD1,CASSANRGLGTGELFF,TGTGCCAGCAGTGCAAACAGGGGGCTCGGCACCGGGGAGCTGTTTTTT
TRBV4-1,17,.,TRBJ2-7,TRBD1,CASSQGGSGTGLYEQYF,TGCGCCAGCAGCCAAGGGGGCTCCGGGACAGGGCTTTACGAGCAGTACTTC
TRBV6-5,13,.,TRBJ1-2,TRBD1,CASRTGTGYGYTF,TGTGCCAGCAGAACCGGGACAGGGTATGGCTACACCTTC
TRBV7-2,16,.,TRBJ1-1,.,CASSLVIRAMNTEAFF,TGTGCCAGCAGCTTAGTCATCAGGGCTATGAACACTGAAGCTTTCTTT
TRBV10-3,15,once,TRBJ2-7,TRBD2,CAISASGGAVGEQYF,TGTGCCATCAGTGCTAGCGGGGGGGCAGTCGGCGAGCAGTACTTC
TRBV6-2/TRBV6-3,16,.,TRBJ1-6,.,CASSMRGSGGNSPLHF,TGTGCCAGCAGTATGAGGGGCTCGGGGGGCAATTCACCCCTCCACTTT
TRBV30,11,.,TRBJ1-1,.,CAWSRTHGAFF,TGTGCCTGGAGCCGGACTCATGGAGCTTTCTTT
TRBV9,14,.,TRBJ2-7,TRBD1,CASSAGQEVGEQYF,TGTGCCAGCAGCGCCGGACAGGAGGTTGGAGAGCAGTACTTC
TRBV18,14,.,TRBJ2-7,TRBD2,CASSPPGGWIEQYF,TGTGCCAGCTCACCCCCGGGAGGGTGGATCGAGCAGTACTTC
TRBV10-3,14,.,TRBJ2-7,TRBD1,CAISFGQGSNEQYF,TGTGCCATCAGTTTTGGACAGGGGAGTAACGAGCAGTACTTC
TRBV6-5,14,once,TRBJ2-7,TRBD2,CASSKLAGIYEQYF,TGTGCCAGCTCTAAACTAGCGGGGATCTACGAGCAGTACTTC
TRBV18,16,.,TRBJ1-1,TRBD1,CASSPRVTGDYTEAFF,TGTGCCAGCTCACCGAGGGTGACAGGGGACTACACTGAAGCTTTCTTT
TRBV4-3,16,.,TRBJ2-5,TRBD1,CASSQGGQGLMETQYF,TGCGCCAGCAGCCAAGGGGGACAGGGGTTGATGGAGACCCAGTACTTC
TRBV7-4,15,.,TRBJ2-7,TRBD2,CASSLELAGGNEQYF,TGTGCCAGCAGCTTAGAACTAGCGGGGGGAAATGAGCAGTACTTC
TRBV4-2,16,.,TRBJ2-4,TRBD2,CASSQDPSGAGNIQYF,TGTGCCAGCAGCCAAGATCCTAGCGGGGCGGGAAACATTCAGTACTTC
TRBV21-1,16,.,TRBJ1-2,.,CASSKGSAGSYYGYTF,TGTGCCAGCAGCAAGGGTTCGGCAGGTTCGTACTATGGCTACACCTTC
TRBV4-2,15,.,TRBJ2-7,TRBD2,CASSQAVSGGYEQYF,TGTGCCAGCAGCCAAGCGGTGAGCGGGGGGTACGAGCAGTACTTC
TRBV19,17,.,TRBJ2-3,TRBD2,CASSMRLAGGQLDTQYF,TGTGCCAGTAGTATGAGGTTAGCGGGGGGCCAGTTAGATACGCAGTATTTT
TRBV19,11,.,TRBJ1-2,.,CASGRNSGYTF,TGTGCAAGTGGGAGAAACTCTGGCTACACCTTC
TRBV19,15,.,TRBJ2-2,TRBD1,CATTPGQAYTGELFF,TGTGCCACTACACCGGGACAGGCCTACACCGGGGAGCTGTTTTTT
TRBV6-2/TRBV6-3,15,.,TRBJ2-3,TRBD1,CASSHRGQVTDTQYF,TGTGCCAGCAGTCACAGGGGGCAGGTGACAGATACGCAGTATTTT
TRBV4-3,14,few,TRBJ2-7,.,CASSQVRGDYEQYF,TGCGCCAGCAGCCAAGTCAGGGGTGACTACGAGCAGTACTTC
TRBV7-2,16,.,TRBJ2-2,.,CASSLFGGVNTGELFF,TGTGCCAGCAGCTTATTTGGCGGGGTGAACACCGGGGAGCTGTTTTTT
TRBV15,12,.,TRBJ1-2,.,CATSRDQGDYTF,TGTGCCACCAGCAGAGATCAGGGTGACTACACCTTC
TRBV19,15,.,TRBJ2-7,.,CASSPWLSQTYEQYF,TGTGCCAGTAGTCCATGGCTCAGTCAGACCTACGAGCAGTACTTC
TRBV4-3,17,.,TRBJ1-1,TRBD1,CASSQDQGGVGNTEAFF,TGCGCCAGCAGCCAAGATCAGGGGGGGGTCGGGAACACTGAAGCTTTCTTT